These T cell receptor beta chains were read from a single sample in a study of high-grade serous ovarian cancer treatment subgroups. The table came from immunoSEQ multiplex PCR; TCRdb's copy has only in-frame clones and leaves some out. The sample records 3,500 to 4,500 clones, 78% being singletons. The sequenced sample was tumor tissue. The receptors come from a human donor with high-grade serous ovarian cancer. The CDR3 runs from the conserved cysteine through the conserved F or W. D genes are given only for firm matches. Not every row has a clone size; where given, it reads once, few, many or a size class.

TRBV6-5	TRBJ1-1	TRBD1	-	CASGDRIAGEAFF	TGTGCCAGCGGGGACAGAATCGCAGGCGAAGCTTTCTTT
TRBV6-1	TRBJ2-3	TRBD1	once	CASSEWLGQISDTQYF	TGTGCCAGCAGTGAATGGTTGGGACAGATATCAGATACGCAGTATTTT
TRBV6-6	TRBJ2-3	-	-	CASYVTADTQYF	TGTGCCAGCTATGTGACGGCAGATACGCAGTATTTT
TRBV19	TRBJ2-3	-	once	CASTPTSSTDTQYF	TGTGCCAGTACCCCGACATCTAGCACAGATACGCAGTATTTT
TRBV6-5	TRBJ1-1	TRBD1	-	CASKRSGGEAFF	TGTGCCAGCAAGAGGTCAGGGGGGGAAGCTTTCTTT
TRBV13	TRBJ2-2	TRBD1	-	CASSIGTGRSGELFF	TGTGCCAGCAGCATTGGGACAGGGCGGTCCGGGGAGCTGTTTTTT
TRBV6-5	TRBJ2-5	TRBD2	-	CASSNWGGETQYF	TGTGCCAGCAGTAACTGGGGGGGGGAGACCCAGTACTTC
TRBV16	TRBJ1-2	TRBD1	-	CASRQGAYGYTF	TGTGCCAGCAGACAGGGGGCCTATGGCTACACCTTC
TRBV6-5	TRBJ2-2	TRBD2	-	CASSVSGGPTGELFF	TGTGCCAGCAGCGTGAGCGGGGGGCCCACCGGGGAGCTGTTTTTT
TRBV5-1	TRBJ1-2	TRBD1	-	CASSRDRGKDGYTF	TGCGCCAGCAGTAGGGACAGGGGGAAGGATGGCTACACCTTC
TRBV7-2	TRBJ2-4	-	-	CASSLGQGLYF	TGTGCCAGCAGCCTAGGGCAGGGTCTGTACTTC
TRBV5-5	TRBJ2-7	-	-	CASSPRFWGLMRYEQYF	TGTGCCAGCAGCCCCAGGTTTTGGGGGCTGATGAGGTACGAGCAGTACTTC
TRBV14	TRBJ1-4	-	-	CASSQQTGLNEKLFF	TGTGCCAGCAGCCAGCAGACAGGCCTTAATGAAAAACTGTTTTTT
TRBV6-5	TRBJ1-5	-	-	CASSRDLYQPQHF	TGTGCCAGCAGTCGAGACTTATATCAGCCCCAGCATTTT
TRBV18	TRBJ2-1	TRBD2	-	CASSPRLAGGPHEQFF	TGTGCCAGCTCACCCCGACTAGCGGGGGGGCCCCATGAGCAGTTCTTC
TRBV5-1	TRBJ2-2	-	-	CASSLGKWTGELFF	TGCGCCAGCAGCTTGGGGAAGTGGACCGGGGAGCTGTTTTTT
TRBV20-1	TRBJ2-3	-	few	CSASTDTQYF	TGCAGTGCTAGCACAGATACGCAGTATTTT
TRBV18	TRBJ1-1	-	-	CASSPRIQYHTEAFF	TGTGCCAGCTCACCACGGATCCAGTACCACACTGAAGCTTTCTTT
TRBV5-5	TRBJ1-5	-	-	CASSFGAHRPQHF	TGTGCCAGCAGCTTTGGGGCCCATCGGCCCCAGCATTTT
TRBV29-1	TRBJ2-5	TRBD1	-	CSVNTGTGRSETQYF	TGCAGCGTTAATACCGGGACAGGGAGATCTGAGACCCAGTACTTC
TRBV19	TRBJ1-2	-	-	CASREGGQTQRKQVGYTF	TGTGCCAGTAGGGAGGGAGGGCAGACCCAGCGTAAGCAAGTTGGCTACACCTTC
TRBV6-5	TRBJ2-7	-	-	CASKRGSPGTYEQYF	TGTGCCAGCAAAAGAGGCAGTCCAGGTACCTACGAGCAGTACTTC
TRBV5-1	TRBJ2-3	TRBD1	-	CASSLEDRGTDTQYF	TGCGCCAGCAGCTTGGAGGACAGGGGTACAGATACGCAGTATTTT
TRBV9	TRBJ2-7	TRBD2	once	CASQPGLGTYEQYF	TGTGCCAGCCAACCCGGACTAGGGACCTACGAGCAGTACTTC
TRBV5-1	TRBJ2-3	-	-	CASSAGQPTDTQYF	TGCGCCAGCAGCGCGGGACAGCCCACAGATACGCAGTATTTT
TRBV4-1	TRBJ1-6	TRBD1	-	CASSQKSGTGGDSYNSPLHF	TGCGCCAGCAGCCAAAAAAGTGGGACAGGGGGTGATTCCTATAATTCACCCCTCCACTTT
TRBV4-1	TRBJ2-5	-	-	CASSPQTRTGETQYF	TGCGCCAGCAGTCCTCAAACAAGGACGGGAGAGACCCAGTACTTC
TRBV5-6	TRBJ2-1	-	-	CASSRSTSYNEQFF	TGTGCCAGCAGCCGAAGTACCTCCTACAATGAGCAGTTCTTC
TRBV30	TRBJ2-1	TRBD2	-	CGLAGGRAYNEQFF	TGTGGACTAGCGGGGGGGCGGGCCTACAATGAGCAGTTCTTC
TRBV27	TRBJ2-3	TRBD2	-	CASSDGTSGSTDTQYF	TGTGCCAGCAGTGACGGGACTAGCGGTAGCACAGATACGCAGTATTTT
TRBV5-1	TRBJ2-7	-	large	CASSEASFSYEQYF	TGCGCCAGCAGCGAGGCCTCCTTCTCCTACGAGCAGTACTTC
TRBV10-3	TRBJ2-7	-	-	CAISATAYEQYF	TGTGCCATCTCGGCGACCGCCTACGAGCAGTACTTC
TRBV7-9	TRBJ2-1	-	-	CASSLDWGLLPHEQFF	TGTGCCAGCAGCTTAGATTGGGGCTTACTACCTCATGAGCAGTTCTTC
TRBV7-8	TRBJ1-1	-	once	CASSLAHGALGTEAFF	TGTGCCAGCAGCTTAGCGCATGGGGCTTTGGGCACTGAAGCTTTCTTT
TRBV5-1	TRBJ2-5	TRBD2	-	CASSLASGGGETQYF	TGCGCCAGCAGCTTGGCTAGCGGGGGAGGGGAGACCCAGTACTTC
TRBV4-1	TRBJ1-1	TRBD1	few	CASSQDPGQGQLAFF	TGCGCCAGCAGCCAAGACCCGGGACAGGGGCAGTTGGCTTTCTTT
TRBV13	TRBJ2-3	-	-	CASSLILQRTDTQYF	TGTGCCAGCAGCTTAATTCTCCAACGCACAGATACGCAGTATTTT
TRBV14	TRBJ1-2	TRBD1	-	CASSQDNRSGQGGGYTF	TGTGCCAGCAGCCAAGATAACAGGTCAGGACAGGGCGGTGGCTACACCTTC
TRBV5-5	TRBJ2-1	-	-	CASSSREAYNEQFF	TGTGCCAGCAGCTCCCGAGAGGCATACAATGAGCAGTTCTTC
TRBV7-9	TRBJ1-2	-	-	CASSLGFRAHDGYTF	TGTGCCAGCAGCTTAGGATTTAGGGCACACGATGGCTACACCTTC
TRBV7-8	TRBJ2-7	-	few	CASSLVPYSYEQYF	TGTGCCAGCAGCTTAGTCCCATACTCCTACGAGCAGTACTTC